The clone carrying this T cell receptor (beta chain) was found a few times. Antigen: not known. As for time point: patch test 3, about 24 weeks after DPC sensitization. Regarding treatment: therapeutic diphenylcyclopropenone sensitization with weekly scalp DPC. It was the library that attached unique molecular identifiers to individual cDNA molecules. TCRdb passed the RACE reads through MiXCR, listing each CDR3 protein once. In the table there are 100,000 or so distinct CDR3 sequences, 30% to 35% of which are singletons. The data were obtained in a study of human T cells and chemical hapten exposure. Looking at the study overall: Diphenylcyclopropenone doses were given weekly to the scalps of patients across the roughly 24-week study. Slight differences in pooled library volume were the main source of varying TCR yields across samples.

Findings and caveats of the study: Expanded TCRs produced significantly more large CDR3 similarity clusters than controls did.

V was clipped by 0 bases and J by 4 bases, with 9 bases between them. The CDR3 contains 14 residues. Germline CDR1 is MNHEY and CDR2 is SVGAGI. This sequence originates from a man aged 35 to 55 with alopecia areata. Some clones in this sample may be carry-over from other donors' samples. This rearrangement joins TRBV6-5 to TRBJ1-2; D remains ambiguous. This specimen was whole blood, taken in connection with sensitization to the hapten diphenylcyclopropenone (DPC). The CDR3 DNA follows: TGTGCCAGCAGTTACTCGAGTCAGACCTATGGCTACACCTTC. Translated, it gives CASSYSSQTYGYTF.